The sample holds one count of the clone carrying this T cell receptor beta chain. Its specificity is not known. With 2 bases removed from V and 8 bases from J, the gap between germline ends came to 4 bases. The CDR3 runs 12 residues. Germline assignment: CDR1 MDHEN and CDR2 SYDVKM. Assay: immunoSEQ multiplex PCR; the TCRdb copy retains only in-frame clones and omits some. The sample consists of 15,000 or so clones, 55% to 70% of them appearing once. The patients all showed relapse after autologous stem cell transplantation, while their brentuximab vedotin exposure varied. Complete response, partial response or progressive disease constituted the best response categories observed. The data belong to a study of PD-1 blockade in classical Hodgkin lymphoma. Study findings and constraints: Those patients who began receiving nivolumab less than 1 year after ASCT had lower diversity, and they were excluded. It was among complete responders that baseline diversity resembled that of newly diagnosed patients.

The sequencing used peripheral blood mononuclear cells (PBMCs), collected at baseline. This TCR was sampled from a human donor with classical Hodgkin lymphoma. The chain recombines TRBV28 with TRBJ1-6; D unresolved. For the CDR3, the DNA is TGTGCCAGCAGTTTACCCTATTCACCCCTCCACTTT. Its protein product is CASSLPYSPLHF.